A selection of T cell receptor beta chains follows, all from one sample in a study of cytomegalovirus exposure and HLA in healthy donors. The data were produced by immunoSEQ multiplex PCR, yet TCRdb's version contains in-frame clones alone and is incomplete. The sample contains approximately 190,000 clones, approximately 70% of which appear only once. Sequences were obtained from PBMCs. Receptor source: a middle-aged man in good health and CMV-seropositive. The CDR3 runs from the conserved cysteine through the conserved F or W. A D gene is named only where the DNA matches it firmly. Some rows mark clone size as missing; the rest say once, few, many or name a class of expanded clone.

TRBV4-1,.,TRBJ2-5,.,CASSQDLETQYF,TGCGCCAGCAGCCAAGATCTAGAGACCCAGTACTTC
TRBV2,.,TRBJ1-5,TRBD1,CASSGETGNQPQHF,TGTGCCAGCAGTGGAGAGACAGGGAATCAGCCCCAGCATTTT
TRBV27,.,TRBJ1-2,.,CASRGAGGYGYTF,TGTGCCAGCAGGGGGGCGGGCGGCTATGGCTACACCTTC
TRBV6-5,.,TRBJ2-7,.,CASTFGPERDEQYF,TGTGCCAGCACTTTCGGACCAGAGCGGGACGAGCAGTACTTC
TRBV29-1,.,TRBJ2-2,TRBD1,CSVEDPGQGLDGELFF,TGCAGCGTTGAAGACCCGGGACAGGGGCTCGACGGGGAGCTGTTTTTT
TRBV18,once,TRBJ2-5,TRBD1,CASSTDRGETQYF,TGTGCCAGCTCAACGGACAGGGGCGAGACCCAGTACTTC
TRBV2,.,TRBJ1-6,.,CASTVSNSPLHF,TGTGCCAGCACAGTCTCCAATTCACCCCTCCACTTT
TRBV27,.,TRBJ2-2,.,CASSLFGANTGELFF,TGTGCCAGCAGTTTATTCGGGGCGAACACCGGGGAGCTGTTTTTT
TRBV5-6,.,TRBJ2-3,.,CASSRTAQEAQYF,TGTGCCAGCAGCCGAACAGCTCAGGAGGCGCAGTATTTT
TRBV27,.,TRBJ1-5,.,CASASPRGGFNQPQHF,TGTGCCAGCGCATCCCCAAGGGGAGGCTTTAATCAGCCCCAGCATTTT
TRBV6-4,.,TRBJ1-2,.,CASRPTGSEGYTF,TGTGCCAGCAGACCTACAGGGTCCGAAGGCTACACCTTC
TRBV5-4,few,TRBJ2-7,TRBD1,CASSLTGTEDEQYF,TGTGCCAGCAGCCTGACAGGGACCGAAGACGAGCAGTACTTC
TRBV2,once,TRBJ2-5,TRBD2,CASSGPLAGAGETQYF,TGTGCCAGCAGCGGGCCCCTAGCGGGGGCTGGAGAGACCCAGTACTTC